The 3 T cell receptor beta chains presented below share a single source sample, sequenced in a study of CD8 T cell repertoires and HIV-1 epitope variants. Here immunoSEQ multiplex PCR was the method, and the copy in TCRdb shows in-frame clones only, minus some. The data hold under 7,000 clones, with about 60% observed a single time. No antigens are known for them. Sequenced material: cultured CD8+ T cells derived from PBMCs. These receptors originate from a male donor with HIV.

The chain carries TRBV4-1 and TRBJ1-5; TRBD1 is a possible D gene (5 bases). V lost 0 bases, J lost 6 bases, and 12 bases lay in between. This CDR3 comprises 15 residues. CDR1 is MGHRA and CDR2 is YSYEKL in the germline V gene. This CDR3 is CASSQDVGAGQPQHF. CDR3 coding DNA: TGCGCCAGCAGCCAAGACGTAGGGGCTGGTCAGCCCCAGCATTTT.

The V call is TRBV27, the J call TRBJ2-7; tentatively, D is TRBD1 (5 bases). CDR1 and CDR2 from the germline V gene are MNHEY and SMNVEV (reference sequence). Trimming pared 3 bases from V and 0 bases from J, leaving 12 bases between. The CDR3 spans 15 residues. In DNA form, the CDR3 reads TGTGCCAGCAGTTTTAGGGGTGGAAGCTCCTACGAGCAGTACTTC. Translation gives CASSFRGGSSYEQYF.

A few counts support this clone. CDR3 protein: CASSPWTDEDEKLFF. The CDR3 nucleotides are TGTGCCAGCAGTCCTTGGACAGATGAGGATGAAAAACTGTTTTTT. V is TRBV27 and J is TRBJ1-4; tentatively, D is TRBD1 (6 bases). Deletions cut 5 bases from V and 6 bases from J, with 16 bases between. Germline V gives CDR1 MNHEY, CDR2 SMNVEV (reference sequence). The CDR3 spans 15 residues.